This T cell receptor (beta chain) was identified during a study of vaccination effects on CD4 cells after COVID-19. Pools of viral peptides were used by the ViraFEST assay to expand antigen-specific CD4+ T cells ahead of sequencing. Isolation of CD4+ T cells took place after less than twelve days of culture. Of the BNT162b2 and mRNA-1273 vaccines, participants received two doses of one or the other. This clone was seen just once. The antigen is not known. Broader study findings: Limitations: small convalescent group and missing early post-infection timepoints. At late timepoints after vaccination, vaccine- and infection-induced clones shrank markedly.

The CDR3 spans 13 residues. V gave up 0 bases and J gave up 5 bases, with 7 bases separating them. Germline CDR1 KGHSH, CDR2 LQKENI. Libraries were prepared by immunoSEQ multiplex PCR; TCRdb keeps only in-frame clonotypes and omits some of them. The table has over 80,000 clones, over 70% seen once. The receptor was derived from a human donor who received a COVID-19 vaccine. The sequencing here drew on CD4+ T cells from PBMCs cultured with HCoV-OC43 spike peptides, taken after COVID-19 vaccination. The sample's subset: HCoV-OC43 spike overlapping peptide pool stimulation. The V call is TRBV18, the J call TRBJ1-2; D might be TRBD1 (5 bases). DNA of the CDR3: TGTGCCAGCTCACCACCGACAGCTTATGGCTACACCTTC. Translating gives CASSPPTAYGYTF.